This TCR beta chain was sequenced in a study of cytomegalovirus exposure and HLA in healthy donors (dated by TCRdb to about 2017). In terms of the full investigation: An earlier analysis of some 600 of the donors reported approximately 260 Gb of sequence data and 95 million to 120 million unique TCR beta sequences obtained from some 200 million T cells. An early release covering approximately 600 HLA-typed donors comprised 300 to 350 gigabases of sequencing data and around 80 million unique TCR sequences. Among the roughly 400 genotyped donors, around 81% belonged to the genetic ancestry cluster associated with self-reported Caucasian donors. The study aimed to test whether cataloging public T cell receptors could reveal signatures of past pathogen exposure. The study profiled the T cell repertoires of under 850 subjects by immunosequencing and related them to cytomegalovirus serostatus. Besides the first cohort of hundreds of subjects, a separate validation cohort made up of roughly 120 different subjects was used. To predict cytomegalovirus infection status, the study brought together high-throughput TCR immunosequencing, statistical association of individual TCRs with disease status, and machine learning. To study patterns of TCR occurrence, a later analysis re-analyzed previously published TCR beta repertoires from hundreds of donors and added high-resolution HLA genotyping. Rather than drawing on any new phenotypic data, the later analysis identified candidate immune exposures from TCR beta sequences and the way those sequences occurred across donors. In an earlier analysis of roughly 580 of the donors, high-throughput TCR beta sequencing was used to judge whether each TCR beta V gene segment behaved as functional or pseudogenic. Donor age, sex, ethnicity and CMV serostatus were compiled together with the repertoire data. In a later genetic analysis, genome-wide SNP genotypes for about 65% of the roughly 700 donors were used, and that subset was treated as a discovery cohort. Every repertoire in the discovery cohort had been generated on one and the same sequencing platform. Class I and class II HLA loci were covered by the typing at four-digit resolution. Typing coverage varied by locus: roughly 629-640 donors for A, B, C, DRB1 and DQB1; roughly 500 for DQA1; around 610 for DPA1; approximately 470 for DPB1. Roughly 5 DR-DQ haplotypes were handled as single units for association and clustering because linkage in the cohort was strong. Among around 400 genotyped donors of the cohort, an average of about 240,000 unique TCR beta nucleotide sequences was sequenced per donor, of which 15% to 20% were non-productive.

The cohort consisted of 650 to 700 healthy bone marrow donors. At the time of sampling, all cohort members were nominally healthy, though unrecorded immune exposures were likely present. The donor tested CMV seropositive and was one of the 289 seropositive cohort members. Every donor gave a peripheral blood sample, and the peripheral blood mononuclear cells from that sample were used for TCR beta sequencing. Genomic DNA was extracted from the blood cell samples with the Qiagen DNeasy Blood Extraction Kit. Library preparation used the immunoSEQ multiplex PCR assay. For the multiplex PCR, a mixture combining 60 forward primers for TCR Vbeta segments and 13 reverse primers for TCR Jbeta segments was used. The CDR3 region of rearranged TCR beta genes was amplified from genomic DNA with a multiplex PCR assay. Amplified TCR beta libraries were sequenced as 87-base-pair reads on the Illumina HiSeq System. The authors processed their data as follows. A later analysis counted approximately 74 million unique TCR beta chains across the 666 repertoires, and some 11 million of these chains were shared by at least two donors. Raw reads were error-corrected and collapsed into unique sequences by a nearest-neighbor algorithm in which closely related sequences were merged to remove PCR and sequencing errors. CDR3 sequences were aligned to IMGT reference sequences to assign V, D and J gene segments. For a sequence to be retained, at least a six-nucleotide match to both a V gene segment and a J gene segment was required. A rearrangement was called productive if the CDR3 had no stop codons and remained in frame with V and J, and every other rearrangement was called non-productive. Following IMGT convention, CDR3 was defined as the stretch from the second conserved V-encoded cysteine to the conserved J-encoded phenylalanine. The earlier analysis of about 610 of the donors excluded sequences that lacked an unambiguous match to a single V gene segment. An earlier analysis of a few hundred of the donors called V segments functional above 56.7% productive rearrangements and segregating when the between-donor standard deviation exceeded 5%. A statistical classification framework was built for diagnosing cytomegalovirus status from the catalog of TCR beta chain sequences. In a later analysis, V and J genes were assigned by comparing TCR nucleotide sequences against IMGT/GENE-DB human TR gene sequences. A later analysis assigned CDR3 sequences and most-parsimonious VDJ recombination scenarios with the TCRdist pipeline. In a later analysis, each TCR beta chain was defined by its CDR3 amino acid sequence together with its V-gene family, and reads lacking a unique V-gene family were excluded. A later analysis removed roughly 590 highly shared, low-generation-probability nucleotide sequences to deal with suspected cross-contamination and a sequencing artifact. A later analysis calculated a clonal expansion index for each public chain from normalized within-repertoire ranks of inferred template counts. A later analysis computed generation probabilities with a VDJ recombination model fitted to out-of-frame rearrangements, and checked the results against IGoR. In a later analysis, TCR-TCR, TCR-HLA and TCR-CMV co-occurrence was scored with hypergeometric tests, and a repertoire-size bias correction was applied to TCR pairs. A later analysis estimated false discovery rates by permuting HLA or CMV assignments 20 times. In a later analysis, co-occurring TCRs were grouped with DBSCAN, and TCRdist sequence similarity was added when clustering was performed within HLA-allele-positive subsets. Co-occurrence clustering excluded repertoires with fewer than 30,000 or more than 120,000 public chains, plus five with anomalous nucleotide sharing. Imported from immuneACCESS, the table was reduced by TCRdb to in-frame sequences with V and J called. These copies leave out some clones; in studies compared against another copy, an unresolved V gene accounts for under half, and the cause of the remainder is not known. D and trimming were read from the DNA, whereas the V and J calls and clone size are those reported in that table. Recorded for this sample are roughly 240,000 clones; 82% of them occurred a single time. Around 5.4% of the sample comes from the top ten.

Measured from the cysteine to the phenylalanine, the CDR3 is 15 residues long. Just CDR3 DNA is preserved here, 45 bases in frame from base 1. The germline V gene yields MGHRA for CDR1 and YSYEKL for CDR2. Compared with germline, V lacks 1 base and J lacks 3 bases; bases without a gene match: 2. As regards this clone: Which antigen it targets is not known. No base quality information exists; no much larger clone differs at one position.

General study outcomes and caveats: A later genetic analysis associated a missense DCLRE1C variant with V-gene and J-gene trimming of TCR beta chains, and an independent cohort replicated the association. Because HLA typing was unavailable for some donors at each locus, only the typed subset was used in association tests. In a later analysis, the rate of TCR association differed among HLA loci, with DRB1 alleles having the most associated TCRs and HLA-C alleles having the fewest. This cohort had only TCR beta chains sequenced, and the lack of alpha or paired-chain data limited which features could be detected. A later analysis associated 16,951 TCR beta sequences with specific HLA alleles at a false discovery rate of 0.05. Compared with the 666-donor mean, donors in an Asian-associated ancestry cluster had fewer N-insertions in productive TCRs, according to a later genetic analysis. The classifier was reported to diagnose cytomegalovirus status with high specificity and sensitivity in both the original cohort and the validation cohort. Correlated functional status among segregating V segments might reflect linkage disequilibrium, but an unknown experimental factor could not be ruled out. A few of the identified cytomegalovirus-associated TCR beta chains were confirmed in vitro to be specific for cytomegalovirus antigens. A further reported finding was that TCR beta sequences accurately predicted the HLA-A and HLA-B alleles for most subjects in the first cohort. The authors suggested that the approach could potentially be extended to other disease states and immunological phenotypes. An earlier analysis of 587 of the donors showed that most TCR beta V segments appeared in productive rearrangements either about 87% or about 30% of the time, which broadly matched IMGT annotations. According to a later analysis, parvovirus B19, influenza, CMV and Epstein-Barr virus appeared linked to several top co-occurrence clusters. For the cohort, immune exposure information was limited to CMV serostatus. Most TCR sequences were observed very rarely across donors, whereas some public TCRs were present in many individuals. Some IMGT-functional V segments, including TRBV6-2 and TRBV6-3, could not be told apart with the 87-base-pair reads, so those segments were excluded. Approximately 16 rarely observed V segments, including chromosome 9 orphons, were excluded from the earlier analysis of about 500 of the donors because counts were too low. A cluster of highly shared sequence variants was judged likely to represent a technical artifact of the sequencing pipeline. A total of 150 to 200 TCR beta chains were listed by the study as associated with cytomegalovirus. In a later analysis, HLA-associated TCR beta chains showed more clonal expansion and lower generation probabilities than non-associated chains that were equally common. According to a later analysis, most CMV-associated TCR beta chains appeared to be HLA-restricted, and the HLA associations seemed to be driven largely by CMV exposure. When HLA alleles, especially DR and DQ, strongly co-occurred, attributing TCR associations to individual alleles was difficult. Presence/absence analyses assumed roughly uniform sequencing depth across donors, an assumption that may not hold.

This sequence uses TRBV4-1 and TRBJ2-7, and 11 junction bases match TRBD2. This receptor was taken from a woman aged 40 to 50 in good health and CMV-seropositive. Sequenced: PBMCs. The bases are TGCGCCAGCAGCCAAGGTCTAGCGGGGGGCTACGAGCAGTACTTC. It specifies CASSQGLAGGYEQYF.